The sequence of this T cell receptor (beta chain) was determined in a study of CD8 T cells in ankylosing spondylitis. Notes on the study in general: Blood of patients with ankylosing spondylitis appeared to be characterized by a TCR beta motif of eight highly homologous variants. Within matched ankylosing spondylitis synovial fluid, disease-linked clones were reportedly significantly enriched. Certain motif variants had earlier appeared in reactive arthritis synovial fluid and blood.

On this clonotype itself: Its antigen is unidentified. A much larger clonotype is one base distant, so this may be a read error.

V lost 6 bases to trimming and J lost 1 base; unmatched junction nucleotides: 5. The V gene's germline CDR1 is DFQATT and CDR2 SNEGSKA (reference sequence). CDR3 length: 13 amino acids. TCRdb independently ran MiXCR on the 5' RACE reads; one entry per CDR3 protein. The sample includes fewer than 550,000 distinct CDR3 sequences, about 5.4% of them seen just once. The chain recombines TRBV20-1 with TRBJ2-7, with TRBD2 matching over 8 bases. Sequencing was done on a sample of blood, either unsorted or a sorted T cell fraction (not recorded which). The TCR originated in a male donor with ankylosing spondylitis. The CDR3 reads CSAGLDLSYEQYF. The CDR3 DNA sequence: TGCAGTGCGGGACTAGATCTTTCCTACGAGCAGTACTTC.